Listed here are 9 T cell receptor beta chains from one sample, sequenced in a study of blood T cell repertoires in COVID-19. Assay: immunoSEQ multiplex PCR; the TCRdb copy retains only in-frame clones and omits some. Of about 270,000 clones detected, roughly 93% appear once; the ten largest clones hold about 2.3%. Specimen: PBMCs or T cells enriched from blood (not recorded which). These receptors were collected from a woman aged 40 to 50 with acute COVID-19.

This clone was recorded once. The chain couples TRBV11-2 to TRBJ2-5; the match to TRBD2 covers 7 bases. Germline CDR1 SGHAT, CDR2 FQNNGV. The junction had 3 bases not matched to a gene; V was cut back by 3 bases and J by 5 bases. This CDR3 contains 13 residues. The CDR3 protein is CASSFRGSETQYF. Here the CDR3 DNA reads TGTGCCAGCAGCTTCCGCGGGAGTGAGACCCAGTACTTC.

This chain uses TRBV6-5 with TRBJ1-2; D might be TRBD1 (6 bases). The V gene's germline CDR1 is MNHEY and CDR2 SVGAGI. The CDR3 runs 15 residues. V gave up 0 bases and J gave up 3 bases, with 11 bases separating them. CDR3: CASSYSNQGHYGYTF. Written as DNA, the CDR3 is TGTGCCAGCAGTTACTCGAATCAGGGGCACTATGGCTACACCTTC.

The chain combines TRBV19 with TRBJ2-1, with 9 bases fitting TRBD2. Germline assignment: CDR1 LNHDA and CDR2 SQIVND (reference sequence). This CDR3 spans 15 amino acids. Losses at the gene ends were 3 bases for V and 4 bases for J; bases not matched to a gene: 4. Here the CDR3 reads CASSIGTSPYNEQFF. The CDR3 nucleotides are TGTGCCAGTAGTATCGGGACTAGCCCTTACAATGAGCAGTTCTTC.

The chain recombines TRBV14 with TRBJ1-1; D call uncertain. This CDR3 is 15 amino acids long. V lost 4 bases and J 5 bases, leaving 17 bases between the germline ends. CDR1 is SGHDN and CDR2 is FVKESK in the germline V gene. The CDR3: CASSPQAGGRTEAFF. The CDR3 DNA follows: TGTGCCAGCAGCCCCCAGGCGGGCGGTCGGACTGAAGCTTTCTTT.

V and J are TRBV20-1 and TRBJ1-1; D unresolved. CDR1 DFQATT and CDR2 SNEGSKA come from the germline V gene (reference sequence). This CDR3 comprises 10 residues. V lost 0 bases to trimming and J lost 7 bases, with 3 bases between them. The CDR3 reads CSARDREAFF. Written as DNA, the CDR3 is TGCAGTGCTAGAGACCGTGAAGCTTTCTTT.

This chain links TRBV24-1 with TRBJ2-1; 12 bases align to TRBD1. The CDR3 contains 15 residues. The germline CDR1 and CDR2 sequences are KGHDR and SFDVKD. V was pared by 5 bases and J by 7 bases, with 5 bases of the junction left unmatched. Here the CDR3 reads CATSGRDRGLNEQFF. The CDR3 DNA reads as TGTGCCACCAGTGGCCGGGACAGGGGGCTTAATGAGCAGTTCTTC.

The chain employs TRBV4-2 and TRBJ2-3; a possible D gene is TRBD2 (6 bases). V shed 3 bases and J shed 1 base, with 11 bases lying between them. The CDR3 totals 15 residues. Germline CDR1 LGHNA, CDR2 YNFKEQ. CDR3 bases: TGTGCCAGCAGCCACCGGCGGGGCGGCACAGATACGCAGTATTTT. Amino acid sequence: CASSHRRGGTDTQYF.

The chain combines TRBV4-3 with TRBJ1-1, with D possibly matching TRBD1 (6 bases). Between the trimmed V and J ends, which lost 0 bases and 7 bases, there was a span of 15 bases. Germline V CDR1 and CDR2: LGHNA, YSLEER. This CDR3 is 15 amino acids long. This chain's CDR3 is CASSQESGQYDEAFF. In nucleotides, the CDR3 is TGCGCCAGCAGCCAAGAATCGGGACAATACGATGAAGCTTTCTTT.

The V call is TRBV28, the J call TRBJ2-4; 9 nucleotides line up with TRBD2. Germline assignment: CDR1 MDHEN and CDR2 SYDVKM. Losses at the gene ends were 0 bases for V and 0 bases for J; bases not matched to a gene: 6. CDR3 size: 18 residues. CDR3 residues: CASSLWGRGGTAKNIQYF. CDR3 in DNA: TGTGCCAGCAGTTTATGGGGGCGGGGGGGCACAGCCAAAAACATTCAGTACTTC.